This T cell receptor (beta chain) is from a study of blood T cells in healthy people across ages. General study results and limits: Age brought a roughly linear fall in TCR beta diversity measured per million T cells.

Notes on this clonotype: Its cognate antigen is unknown.

The CDR3 length is 15 residues. Germline V gene lookup returns CDR1 SGDLS and CDR2 YYNGEE. The ends were cut back, 3 bases at V and 8 bases at J, with 20 bases in the middle. A second roughly 6 to 11 cycle PCR used barcoded and J-beta primers. Via MiXCR, TCRdb re-called the 5' RACE reads, giving one row per CDR3 protein. The profile shows 800,000 to 900,000 distinct CDR3 sequences, approximately 59% of them singletons. This receptor was identified in a man aged 25 to 40 in good health. The chain joins TRBV9 to TRBJ1-2; the D gene is possibly TRBD1 (5 bases). The sequencing sample was made of blood. The CDR3 loop reads CASSDSPGPGLGYTF. As DNA, the CDR3 is TGTGCCAGCAGCGATTCCCCGGGACCGGGACTCGGCTACACCTTC.